Detailed here is one T cell receptor beta chain. This entry belongs to a study of blood T cell repertoires in COVID-19. Study-wide context: COVID-19 samples from acute and convalescent phases originated in the United States, Italy and Spain.

The authors' processing: Quantification of nucleated cells was approximated via reference gene primer amplification. Data came from immunoSEQ multiplex PCR; TCRdb stores just in-frame clones and leaves some out. The V and J calls and clone size are taken from that table; D and trimming were inferred from the DNA. The table has about 81,000 clones, around 88% seen once. This CDR3 has 18 amino acids. J was trimmed by 3 bases and V by 0 bases; bases with no gene match: 13. The germline V gene has CDR1 SGHRS and CDR2 YFSETQ. This clonotype was obtained from a human donor in a cohort sampled during active COVID-19. The rearrangement joins TRBV5-1 to TRBJ2-7; 9 bases match TRBD1. Sequencing was performed on peripheral blood. The CDR3, as DNA: TGCGCCAGCAGCTTGGGTTGGGGACAGGGAATAGATTACTACGAGCAGTACTTC. Protein sequence: CASSLGWGQGIDYYEQYF.